These T cell receptor beta chains were read from a single sample in a study of cytomegalovirus exposure and HLA in healthy donors. Clones were sequenced by immunoSEQ multiplex PCR, and TCRdb holds only the in-frame ones, with some missing. The sample lists more than 200,000 clones; around 79% were seen once. The sequencing sample was made of PBMCs. The receptors originated from a man younger than 30 in good health and CMV-seronegative. The CDR3 runs from the conserved cysteine through the conserved F or W. The D gene is left open where the match is weak. For some rows the clone size is stated as once, few or many, or as a class when expanded; others skip it.

cdr3_nt	cdr3_aa	d_call	j_call	clone_size	v_call
TGTGCCAGCAGTTTCACGGGTGAAAAACTGTTTTTT	CASSFTGEKLFF	.	TRBJ1-4	.	TRBV28
TGTGCCAGCAGCCAAGGGGGCCGGTACGAGCAGTACTTC	CASSQGGRYEQYF	TRBD1	TRBJ2-7	.	TRBV7-9
TGTGTCAGCAGCGTACTCGGTAGCGGCACAGATACGCAGTATTTT	CVSSVLGSGTDTQYF	.	TRBJ2-3	.	TRBV9
TGCGCCAGCAGCGTCGGGACAGGCTACGAGCAGTACTTC	CASSVGTGYEQYF	TRBD1	TRBJ2-7	few	TRBV5-1
TGTGCCAGCAGCTTAGAGCAGCGGGGGCGGAATGAGCAGTTCTTC	CASSLEQRGRNEQFF	TRBD2	TRBJ2-1	.	TRBV7-6
TGTGCCAGCAGCTCTGGACAGGTAGCAACTAATGAAAAACTGTTTTTT	CASSSGQVATNEKLFF	TRBD1	TRBJ1-4	many	TRBV9
TGTGCTAGTCGCGGGCTAGCGGGAGATACGCAGTATTTT	CASRGLAGDTQYF	TRBD2	TRBJ2-3	few	TRBV12-5
TGTGCCAGCAGCTCGGGTTCGGCTAGCACAGATACGCAGTATTTT	CASSSGSASTDTQYF	.	TRBJ2-3	.	TRBV5-4
TGCGCCAGCAGCCTCTTCCCGGGACAGGGGGCGCGAAACACTGAAGCTTTCTTT	CASSLFPGQGARNTEAFF	TRBD1	TRBJ1-1	once	TRBV4-3
TGTGCCAGCAGCCTCCGGTTGGACACTGAAGCTTTCTTT	CASSLRLDTEAFF	.	TRBJ1-1	.	TRBV9
TGCGCCAGCAGCTTGAGCCCGGGGTCATCAAACTACGAGCAGTACTTC	CASSLSPGSSNYEQYF	.	TRBJ2-7	few	TRBV5-1
TGTGCCAGCAGCCTCCTAGGGGGAAAGGTGAACACTGAAGCTTTCTTT	CASSLLGGKVNTEAFF	.	TRBJ1-1	.	TRBV14
TGTGCCAGCAGCTTAGTACAGCACTCCTACAATGAGCAGTTCTTC	CASSLVQHSYNEQFF	.	TRBJ2-1	.	TRBV7-9
TGTGCCAGCAGCCCGGGTGGGAACACTGAAGCTTTCTTT	CASSPGGNTEAFF	.	TRBJ1-1	.	TRBV2
TGTGCCAGCAGTTCCACAGGGGCTAACACTGAAGCTTTCTTT	CASSSTGANTEAFF	TRBD1	TRBJ1-1	once	TRBV27
TGTGCCAGCAGCCAAGAACGGTTCTCTGGAAACACCATATATTTT	CASSQERFSGNTIYF	.	TRBJ1-3	once	TRBV14
TGTGCCAGCAGCTTAGGCAGGGAAGGCGGCTACACCTTC	CASSLGREGGYTF	.	TRBJ1-2	.	TRBV5-6
TGTGCCAGCAGCTTGTGGGGGACTAGCGGGCAAGAGACCCAGTACTTC	CASSLWGTSGQETQYF	TRBD2	TRBJ2-5	.	TRBV5-6
TGTGCTAGCAGCTTAACTAGGCCCGGGGAGCTGTTTTTT	CASSLTRPGELFF	.	TRBJ2-2	.	TRBV7-7
TGTGCCGGGACAGGGGGTTCAATAAGCACAGATACGCAGTATTTT	CAGTGGSISTDTQYF	TRBD1	TRBJ2-3	.	TRBV30
TGTGCCAGCAGTTACTCGCCCGGGGACGAGCAGTACTTC	CASSYSPGDEQYF	.	TRBJ2-7	.	TRBV6-6
TGTGCCAGCAGCCCCTCCGGCGGACTGAACTATAATTCACCCCTCCACTTT	CASSPSGGLNYNSPLHF	.	TRBJ1-6	.	TRBV7-9
TGTGCCAGCAGCTTAGACTCGGGTAGAGGAGGCTACACCTTC	CASSLDSGRGGYTF	.	TRBJ1-2	.	TRBV7-9
TGTGCCAGCAGCCAATCCAGCGGGAGCGGGAATGAGCAGTTCTTC	CASSQSSGSGNEQFF	TRBD2	TRBJ2-1	few	TRBV14
TGTGCCAGCAGTGTGCAAACTCATCAGCCCCAGCATTTT	CASSVQTHQPQHF	.	TRBJ1-5	.	TRBV6-1
TGTGCCATCAGTCAGGGGGCGCCTGAGACCCAGTACTTC	CAISQGAPETQYF	TRBD1	TRBJ2-5	.	TRBV10-3
TGTGCCAGCAGTATGGTGGGTAGCGGGAGTTCTACGCAGTATTTT	CASSMVGSGSSTQYF	TRBD2	TRBJ2-3	.	TRBV27
TGCGCCAGCACTACAGAGAGCTCCTATAATTCACCCCTCCACTTT	CASTTESSYNSPLHF	.	TRBJ1-6	.	TRBV5-1
TGTGCCAGCAGTTCGGGACAGGGGAATGGCTACGAGCAGTACTTC	CASSSGQGNGYEQYF	TRBD1	TRBJ2-7	.	TRBV6-6
TGTGCCAGCAGTTTACCCGGGACAGTCCAAGAGACCCAGTACTTC	CASSLPGTVQETQYF	TRBD1	TRBJ2-5	.	TRBV28
TGTGCCAGCAGCCAAGAGGGAGGGAATAGTGCCGGGGAGCTGTTTTTT	CASSQEGGNSAGELFF	TRBD2	TRBJ2-2	.	TRBV4-2
TGTGCCAGCAGTGTCGAGGGGGTGAATGAAGCTTTCTTT	CASSVEGVNEAFF	.	TRBJ1-1	few	TRBV6-1
TGCGCCAGCAGCCAAGATCCGAGGGGGCCCAATGAAAAACTGTTTTTT	CASSQDPRGPNEKLFF	TRBD1	TRBJ1-4	few	TRBV4-3
TGTGCCAGCAGCTTTGATGGGACAGGTGATTACGAGCAGTACTTC	CASSFDGTGDYEQYF	TRBD1	TRBJ2-7	.	TRBV7-2
TGTGCCAGCAGCCCACAGATGGGTACGGGACAACTAAATGAAAAACTGTTTTTT	CASSPQMGTGQLNEKLFF	.	TRBJ1-4	once	TRBV7-2
TGTGCCAGCAGCGAATCGCCCATAGGAGACTATGGCTACACCTTC	CASSESPIGDYGYTF	.	TRBJ1-2	.	TRBV9
TGTTCCAGCAGCCCCAGAGATGGGAGGGACACTGAAGCTTTCTTT	CSSSPRDGRDTEAFF	.	TRBJ1-1	few	TRBV7-9
TGCGCCAGCAGCCAAGATATCAGCGTCCAAGAGACCCAGTACTTC	CASSQDISVQETQYF	.	TRBJ2-5	few	TRBV4-3
TGTGCCAGCAGCTCCGGACTCACCCCCACGCAGTATTTT	CASSSGLTPTQYF	.	TRBJ2-3	.	TRBV28
TGTGCCAGCAGTTACAAAGACAGGGTAAAGGGCTACACCTTC	CASSYKDRVKGYTF	TRBD1	TRBJ1-2	.	TRBV6-6
TGCAGCGTTGGACCGGGACTAGTTGGGGCCAACGTCCTGACTTTC	CSVGPGLVGANVLTF	TRBD2	TRBJ2-6	few	TRBV29-1
TGCAGCGTCCGACAGGGGGCGCGGGACACTGAAGCTTTCTTT	CSVRQGARDTEAFF	TRBD1	TRBJ1-1	.	TRBV29-1
TGTGCCAGCAGCGCAGGACAGTCCTATGGCTACACCTTC	CASSAGQSYGYTF	.	TRBJ1-2	.	TRBV9
TGCGCCAGCACCAAGGGGTCTGTGAACACTGAAGCTTTCTTT	CASTKGSVNTEAFF	.	TRBJ1-1	few	TRBV5-1
TGCAGCGTCGGAGGCTCGTCCGAGGGGCGATGGGGACTTAGCACAGATACGCAGTATTTT	CSVGGSSEGRWGLSTDTQYF	.	TRBJ2-3	.	TRBV29-1
TGTGCCAGCAGCGCCACACTAGCGGGAGTTCTAGATGAGCAGTTCTTC	CASSATLAGVLDEQFF	TRBD2	TRBJ2-1	.	TRBV5-6
TGTGCCAGCAGCCCTCGGGACAGGGGAACTAGCGGGAGTTTGGATGAGCAGTTCTTC	CASSPRDRGTSGSLDEQFF	.	TRBJ2-1	once	TRBV7-9
TGTGCCAGCAGCTTGGTAGCGTTGAACGAGCAGTACTTC	CASSLVALNEQYF	.	TRBJ2-7	.	TRBV5-6
TGTGCCAGCAGCCAAGATTTCGGAGCGGGGGGGCAGGATGAGCAGTTCTTC	CASSQDFGAGGQDEQFF	TRBD2	TRBJ2-1	.	TRBV14
TGTGCCAGCAGTCTTGGCGATTTGGGGAGTAATCAGCCCCAGCATTTT	CASSLGDLGSNQPQHF	.	TRBJ1-5	once	TRBV27
TGTGCCAGCAGCCGGGTCGGACAGGGGTACTACGAGCAGTACTTC	CASSRVGQGYYEQYF	TRBD1	TRBJ2-7	.	TRBV11-3
TGTGCCAGCAGTGAAGCGCTGGCTAGCGGGAGGGATGGGACAGATACGCAGTATTTT	CASSEALASGRDGTDTQYF	TRBD2	TRBJ2-3	.	TRBV2
TGTGCCAGCACCAAACCGGGAGATGGGGAGACCCAGTACTTC	CASTKPGDGETQYF	.	TRBJ2-5	.	TRBV28
TGTGCCAGCAGCTCCCGGGTGAATGAAGCTTTCTTT	CASSSRVNEAFF	.	TRBJ1-1	few	TRBV5-6
TGCGCCAGCAGCCAAGGTCATTCAGGGAAGACTGAAGCTTTCTTT	CASSQGHSGKTEAFF	.	TRBJ1-1	.	TRBV4-3
TGCGCCAGCAGCTTCGAGGGAGTGGGGAATCAGCCCCAGCATTTT	CASSFEGVGNQPQHF	.	TRBJ1-5	.	TRBV5-1
TGTGCCAGCAGCTTAGCACAGGGTTTCAATCAGCCCCAGCATTTT	CASSLAQGFNQPQHF	.	TRBJ1-5	.	TRBV7-9